A selection of T cell receptor beta chains follows, all from one sample in a study of T cell changes during pregnancy in multiple sclerosis. The table came from immunoSEQ multiplex PCR; TCRdb's copy has only in-frame clones and leaves some out. The data show fewer than 60,000 clones, roughly nine tenths seen once. The sequencing here drew on CD8+ T cells from peripheral blood mononuclear cells, taken after pregnancy. The origin of the receptors is a female donor with multiple sclerosis, enrolled in a pregnancy study. Both conserved end residues are part of each CDR3. D genes are given only for firm matches. The size field is filled for only some rows; it gives once, few, many or a size class.

DNA: TGTGCCAGCAGTCTCTTTTCCGAGGGAACCTACGAGCAGTACTTC
CDR3: CASSLFSEGTYEQYF
V: TRBV27
J: TRBJ2-7
D: -
size: -

DNA: TGTGCCAGCAGCGTACGGACAGGCAACCAAGAGACCCAGTACTTC
CDR3: CASSVRTGNQETQYF
V: TRBV9
J: TRBJ2-5
D: TRBD1
size: -

DNA: TGTGCCAGCAGTTCAAACTCGATCGGGGATCAGCCCCAGCATTTT
CDR3: CASSSNSIGDQPQHF
V: TRBV28
J: TRBJ1-5
D: -
size: -

DNA: TGTGCCAGCCGCCACGGGGACATTCAGTACTTC
CDR3: CASRHGDIQYF
V: TRBV6-6
J: TRBJ2-4
D: -
size: -

DNA: TGTGCCAGCAGTTTATCGACGGGTGGAGAGCAGTACTTC
CDR3: CASSLSTGGEQYF
V: TRBV27
J: TRBJ2-7
D: -
size: -

DNA: TGTGCCAGCAGCCTCCGGGAGGACTATGGCTACACCTTC
CDR3: CASSLREDYGYTF
V: TRBV6-5
J: TRBJ1-2
D: -
size: -

DNA: TGTGCCAGCAGCTTGGTCGGGGGGGGTGAGGAGCAGTACTTC
CDR3: CASSLVGGGEEQYF
V: TRBV5-4
J: TRBJ2-7
D: TRBD2
size: -

DNA: TGTGCCAGCAGCCCCCGGGACTTCCCCAATGAGCAGTTCTTC
CDR3: CASSPRDFPNEQFF
V: TRBV7-3
J: TRBJ2-1
D: -
size: -

DNA: TGTGCCAGCAGCGTAGCTAGGGGGCTTGGCTCCTACAATGAGCAGTTCTTC
CDR3: CASSVARGLGSYNEQFF
V: TRBV9
J: TRBJ2-1
D: TRBD1
size: once

DNA: TGTGCCAGCAGCGATTACAGCGGGACCGGGGAGCTGTTTTTT
CDR3: CASSDYSGTGELFF
V: TRBV9
J: TRBJ2-2
D: -
size: -

DNA: TGTGCCTGGAGTGTGGGGGGGCTTAATGAGCAGTTCTTC
CDR3: CAWSVGGLNEQFF
V: TRBV30
J: TRBJ2-1
D: -
size: once

DNA: TGTGCCAGCAGCCAAGATTGGGACAGGAGAAGGGGGAACACCGGGGAGCTGTTTTTT
CDR3: CASSQDWDRRRGNTGELFF
V: TRBV14
J: TRBJ2-2
D: TRBD1
size: -

DNA: TGCGCCAGCAGCCAAGATAATTCCTACGAGCAGTACTTC
CDR3: CASSQDNSYEQYF
V: TRBV4-1
J: TRBJ2-7
D: -
size: -

DNA: TGTGCCAGCAGCCAAGATCCCCGACAGGGAAAGAACGCAGATACGCAGTATTTT
CDR3: CASSQDPRQGKNADTQYF
V: TRBV14
J: TRBJ2-3
D: TRBD1
size: once

DNA: TGCAGTGCTAGACTAGCCTACGAGCAGTACTTC
CDR3: CSARLAYEQYF
V: TRBV20-1
J: TRBJ2-7
D: -
size: -

DNA: TGTGCCAGCAGCCCCCAGACAGGGGTGGGCGAAAAACTGTTTTTT
CDR3: CASSPQTGVGEKLFF
V: TRBV9
J: TRBJ1-4
D: TRBD1
size: -

DNA: TGTGCCAGCAGGGGACTAGCGGAATACTACAATGAGCAGTTCTTC
CDR3: CASRGLAEYYNEQFF
V: TRBV6-5
J: TRBJ2-1
D: TRBD2
size: -

DNA: TGTGCCAGCAGCTGGGACAACCCGAACACTGAAGCTTTCTTT
CDR3: CASSWDNPNTEAFF
V: TRBV25-1
J: TRBJ1-1
D: -
size: once

DNA: TGTGCCATCAGCCCCGACAGGTACGAAGGCTACAATGAGCAGTTCTTC
CDR3: CAISPDRYEGYNEQFF
V: TRBV10-3
J: TRBJ2-1
D: -
size: -

DNA: TGTGCCAGCAGCCCACTAGCGGGGGGATCCTACAATGAGCAGTTCTTC
CDR3: CASSPLAGGSYNEQFF
V: TRBV4-2
J: TRBJ2-1
D: TRBD2
size: -

DNA: TGTGCCAGCAGTGTTCGGACAGGTCGGGCCGGGGAGCTGTTTTTT
CDR3: CASSVRTGRAGELFF
V: TRBV6-1
J: TRBJ2-2
D: TRBD1
size: -

DNA: TGCGCCAGCAGCTTTTCGGGGTACGAGCAGTACTTC
CDR3: CASSFSGYEQYF
V: TRBV5-1
J: TRBJ2-7
D: -
size: -

DNA: TGTGCCAGACGCCCTGCTACTAGCTCCGAGCAGTACTTC
CDR3: CARRPATSSEQYF
V: TRBV2
J: TRBJ2-7
D: -
size: -

DNA: TGCGCCAGCAGCCAAGATCACTGGACTGATACCTACGAGCAGTACTTC
CDR3: CASSQDHWTDTYEQYF
V: TRBV4-1
J: TRBJ2-7
D: -
size: once

DNA: TGTGCCAGCACGGCAGGTTGGACAGGGGGCAAGTACTTC
CDR3: CASTAGWTGGKYF
V: TRBV11-3
J: TRBJ2-7
D: TRBD1
size: once

DNA: TGTGCCAGCAGTGCAACAGGGGGCGTCTTTAAAGGCTACACCTTC
CDR3: CASSATGGVFKGYTF
V: TRBV27
J: TRBJ1-2
D: TRBD1
size: once

DNA: TGTGCCAGCAGTTTAGGGTTGAGGCAGATTAGACTTACTTCCTATGGCTACACCTTC
CDR3: CASSLGLRQIRLTSYGYTF
V: TRBV28
J: TRBJ1-2
D: -
size: -

DNA: TGCGCCAGCAGCTTGGGAGGACAGCCCGAAGCTTTCTTT
CDR3: CASSLGGQPEAFF
V: TRBV5-1
J: TRBJ1-1
D: -
size: -

DNA: TGCGCCAGCAGCCAAGACCCCGAAGAGACCCAGTACTTC
CDR3: CASSQDPEETQYF
V: TRBV4-1
J: TRBJ2-5
D: -
size: -

DNA: TGTGCCAGTACCGGGGGTGGGGGAAGAACTGAAGCTTTCTTT
CDR3: CASTGGGGRTEAFF
V: TRBV6-5
J: TRBJ1-1
D: -
size: -

DNA: TGCGCCAGCGACGCAACAGGGTCCCCCCGAGGCTACACCTTC
CDR3: CASDATGSPRGYTF
V: TRBV23-1
J: TRBJ1-2
D: -
size: -

DNA: TGCGCCAGCAGCCAAGAATCACTGGGACTACCTGAGACCGGGGAGCTGTTTTTT
CDR3: CASSQESLGLPETGELFF
V: TRBV4-1
J: TRBJ2-2
D: TRBD2
size: -

DNA: TGTGCCAGCAAGCCAGGGTTGAACACTGAAGCTTTCTTT
CDR3: CASKPGLNTEAFF
V: TRBV14
J: TRBJ1-1
D: -
size: -

DNA: TGTGCCAGCAGCACTACCCCAGGGGCACCCCTCCACTTT
CDR3: CASSTTPGAPLHF
V: TRBV7-9
J: TRBJ1-6
D: -
size: -

DNA: TGTGCCAGCTTGGGACAGCTTCCCTACAATGAGCAGTTCTTC
CDR3: CASLGQLPYNEQFF
V: TRBV2
J: TRBJ2-1
D: TRBD1
size: -

DNA: TGTGCCAGCACCGAAGGGGGGGGCACCGGGGAGCTGTTTTTT
CDR3: CASTEGGGTGELFF
V: TRBV2
J: TRBJ2-2
D: -
size: once

DNA: TGTGCCAGCAGAGGGGGCGAGGGCACTGAAGCTTTCTTT
CDR3: CASRGGEGTEAFF
V: TRBV27
J: TRBJ1-1
D: TRBD1
size: -